This T cell receptor beta chain was sequenced during a study of OX40 agonist ivuxolimab in advanced cancers. Study-level findings and limits: Expanded clones were, on average, more numerous in CD8+ T cells than in CD4+. There was clonal expansion of CD4+ and CD8+ blood T cells by week 6 at 0.1 to 3.0 mg/kg. Specificity for antigen went undetermined in the expanded peripheral T cells.

Note on this clone: The antigen is unknown.

Clones were sequenced by immunoSEQ multiplex PCR, and TCRdb holds only the in-frame ones, with some missing. The sample gives approximately 86,000 clones, roughly 91% of which show up once; less than 0.35% is in the top ten. Any history of autoimmune disease or systemic immunosuppression disqualified patients. The sequencing here drew on CD4+ or CD8+ T cells sorted from blood, taken in a trial of the OX40 agonist ivuxolimab. This TCR came from an adult with an advanced solid tumor such as melanoma, head and neck, liver or kidney cancer.

The CDR3 region is CASNTKGTGDREQYF. CDR3 coding DNA: TGTGCCAGCAATACCAAAGGGACAGGGGACCGCGAGCAGTACTTC. The chain employs TRBV6-5 and TRBJ2-7, with TRBD1 matching 10 bases. CDR1 and CDR2 from the germline V gene are MNHEY and SVGAGI. The CDR3 totals 15 residues. The J segment lost 6 bases and the V segment lost 7 bases, leaving 12 bases of the junction unmatched.